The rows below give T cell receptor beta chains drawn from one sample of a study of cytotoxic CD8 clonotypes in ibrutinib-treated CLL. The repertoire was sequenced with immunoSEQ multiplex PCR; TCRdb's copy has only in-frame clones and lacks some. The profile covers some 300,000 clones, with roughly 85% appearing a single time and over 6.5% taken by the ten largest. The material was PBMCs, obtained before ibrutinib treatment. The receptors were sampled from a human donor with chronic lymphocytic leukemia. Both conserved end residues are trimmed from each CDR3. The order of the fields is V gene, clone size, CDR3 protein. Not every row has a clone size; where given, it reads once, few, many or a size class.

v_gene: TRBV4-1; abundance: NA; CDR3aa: ASSQEGQGSHNEQF
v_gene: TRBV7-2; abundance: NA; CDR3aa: ASSLALGDRWRMNTEAF
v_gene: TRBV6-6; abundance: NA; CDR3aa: ASSYGELYGYT
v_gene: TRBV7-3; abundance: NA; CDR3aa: ASSLGTSGSDTQY
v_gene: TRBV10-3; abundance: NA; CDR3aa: AISEPGGSVAF
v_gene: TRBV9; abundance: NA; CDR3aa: ASSVGQVVAGELF
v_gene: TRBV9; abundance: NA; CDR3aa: ASSPSGRAVDEQY
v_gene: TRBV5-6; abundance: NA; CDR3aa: ASSLPGLSLYGYT
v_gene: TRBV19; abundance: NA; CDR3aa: ASSDRATGELF
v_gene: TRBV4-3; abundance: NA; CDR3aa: ASSQRTSATQETQY
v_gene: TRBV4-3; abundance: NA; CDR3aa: ASSREVGSSYNEQF
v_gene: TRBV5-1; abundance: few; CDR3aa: ASSTTSGTGSYEQY
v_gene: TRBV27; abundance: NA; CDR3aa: ASSSQETQY
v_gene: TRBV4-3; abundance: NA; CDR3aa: ASSQVTSGMDTQY
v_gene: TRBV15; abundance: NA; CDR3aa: ATSRDQGLRDRVI
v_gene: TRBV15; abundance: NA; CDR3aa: ATSRGGDRFSYEQY
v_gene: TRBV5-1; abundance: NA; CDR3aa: ASSLSSNQPQH
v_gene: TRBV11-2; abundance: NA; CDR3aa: ASSSFGTSTYEQY
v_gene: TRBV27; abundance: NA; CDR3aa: ASSRGGAYEQY
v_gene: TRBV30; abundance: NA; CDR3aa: AWRPRDRGPQETQY
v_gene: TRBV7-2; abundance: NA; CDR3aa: ASSLATGSSYEQY
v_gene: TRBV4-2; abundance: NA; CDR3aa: ASSQDRDSGANVLT
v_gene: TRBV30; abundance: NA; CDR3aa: AWSKGPNEQY
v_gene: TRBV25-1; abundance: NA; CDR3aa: AYGQSYNEQF
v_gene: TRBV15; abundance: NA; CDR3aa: ATSRDVSQPQH
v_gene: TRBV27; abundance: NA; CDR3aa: ASSHAFSSATHTDTQY
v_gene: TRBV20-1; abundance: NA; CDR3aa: SASLANEQF